The sample holds a few counts of the clone carrying this T cell receptor beta chain. This entry comes from a study of cytomegalovirus exposure and HLA in healthy donors. Across the study: The study's early data release held roughly 90 million unique TCRs from HLA-typed donors.

Trimming pared 1 base from V and 5 bases from J, leaving 7 bases between. CDR1 is SGHRS and CDR2 is YFSETQ in the germline V gene. CDR3 length: 14 residues. PCR amplification relied on 60 Vbeta primers (plus 13 Jbeta primers). Measured with immunoSEQ multiplex PCR; TCRdb has only the in-frame clones, and not every one. The data hold about 81,000 clones, with about three quarters observed a single time. The J gene is TRBJ1-6, the V gene TRBV5-1, with D possibly being TRBD1 (6 bases). The receptor was derived from a man over 45 in good health and CMV-seropositive. The sample taken for sequencing was PBMCs. The CDR3 loop is CASSLSGDNSPLHF. The CDR3 bases are TGCGCCAGCAGCTTGTCAGGGGATAATTCACCCCTCCACTTT.